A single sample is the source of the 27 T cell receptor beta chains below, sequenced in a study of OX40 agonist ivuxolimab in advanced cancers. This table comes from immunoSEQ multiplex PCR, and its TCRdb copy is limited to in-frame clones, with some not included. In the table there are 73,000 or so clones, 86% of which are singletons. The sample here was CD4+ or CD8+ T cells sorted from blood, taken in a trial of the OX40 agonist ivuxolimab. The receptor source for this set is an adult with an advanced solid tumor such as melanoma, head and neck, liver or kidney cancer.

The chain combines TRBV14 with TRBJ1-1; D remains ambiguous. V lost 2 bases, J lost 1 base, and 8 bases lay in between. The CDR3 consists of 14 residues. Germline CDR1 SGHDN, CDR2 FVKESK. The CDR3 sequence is CASSQNPSNTEAFF. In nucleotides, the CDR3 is TGTGCCAGCAGCCAAAACCCGTCGAACACTGAAGCTTTCTTT.

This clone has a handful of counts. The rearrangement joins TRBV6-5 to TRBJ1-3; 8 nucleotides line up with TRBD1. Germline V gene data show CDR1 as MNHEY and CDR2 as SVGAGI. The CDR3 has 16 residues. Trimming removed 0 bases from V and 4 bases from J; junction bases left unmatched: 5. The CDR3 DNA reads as TGTGCCAGCAGTTACTCATGGACAGGGAAGGGAAACACCATATATTTT. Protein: CASSYSWTGKGNTIYF.

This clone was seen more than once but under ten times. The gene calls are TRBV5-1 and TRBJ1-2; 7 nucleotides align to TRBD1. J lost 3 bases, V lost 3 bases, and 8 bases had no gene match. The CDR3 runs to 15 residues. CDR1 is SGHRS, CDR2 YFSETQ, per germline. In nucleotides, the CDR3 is TGCGCCAGCAGCTCCGACAGGGCAACGGACTATGGCTACACCTTC. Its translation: CASSSDRATDYGYTF.

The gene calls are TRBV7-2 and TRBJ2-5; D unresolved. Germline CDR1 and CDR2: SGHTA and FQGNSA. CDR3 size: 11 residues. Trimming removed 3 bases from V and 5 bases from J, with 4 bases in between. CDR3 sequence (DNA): TGTGCCAGCAGCTTGATGGAGACCCAGTACTTC. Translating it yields CASSLMETQYF.

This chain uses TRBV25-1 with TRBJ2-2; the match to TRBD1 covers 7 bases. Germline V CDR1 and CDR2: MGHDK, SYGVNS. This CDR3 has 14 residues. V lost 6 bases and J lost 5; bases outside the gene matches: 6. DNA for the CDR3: TGTGCCAGCAGGACAGGGTTCGCAACCGGGGAGCTGTTTTTT. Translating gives CASRTGFATGELFF. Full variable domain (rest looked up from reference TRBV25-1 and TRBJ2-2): EADIYQTPRYLVIGTGKKITLECSQTMGHDKMYWYQQDPGMELHLIHYSYGVNSTEKGDLSSESTVSRIRTEHFPLTLESARPSHTSQYLCASRTGFATGELFFGEGSRLTVL.

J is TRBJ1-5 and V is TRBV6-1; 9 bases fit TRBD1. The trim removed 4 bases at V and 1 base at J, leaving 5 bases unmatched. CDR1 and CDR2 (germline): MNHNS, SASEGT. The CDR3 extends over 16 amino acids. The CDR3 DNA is TGTGCCAGCAGTGGACCGGGACAGGGAAGCAATCAGCCCCAGCATTTT. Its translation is CASSGPGQGSNQPQHF.

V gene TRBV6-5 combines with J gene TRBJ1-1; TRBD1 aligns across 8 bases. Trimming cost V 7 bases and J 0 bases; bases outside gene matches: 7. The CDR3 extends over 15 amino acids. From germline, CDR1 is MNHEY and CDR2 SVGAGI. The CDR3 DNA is TGTGCCAGCACTCAACTGACAGGGGTGAACACTGAAGCTTTCTTT. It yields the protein CASTQLTGVNTEAFF.

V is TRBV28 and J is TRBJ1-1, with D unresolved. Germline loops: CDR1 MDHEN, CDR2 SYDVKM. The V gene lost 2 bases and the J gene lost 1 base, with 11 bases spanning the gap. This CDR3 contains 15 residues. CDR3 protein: CASSLIRPSNTEAFF. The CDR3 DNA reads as TGTGCCAGCAGTTTAATACGCCCTTCGAACACTGAAGCTTTCTTT.

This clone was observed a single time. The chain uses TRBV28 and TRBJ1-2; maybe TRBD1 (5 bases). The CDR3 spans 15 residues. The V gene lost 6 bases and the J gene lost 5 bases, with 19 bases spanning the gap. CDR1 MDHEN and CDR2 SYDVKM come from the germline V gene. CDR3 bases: TGTGCCAGCAGCACTCCGGGACGGATTATATATGGCTACACCTTC. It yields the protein CASSTPGRIIYGYTF.

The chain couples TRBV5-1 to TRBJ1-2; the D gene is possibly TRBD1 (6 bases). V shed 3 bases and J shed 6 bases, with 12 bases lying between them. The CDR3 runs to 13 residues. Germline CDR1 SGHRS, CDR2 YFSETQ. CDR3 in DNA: TGCGCCAGCAGCTCGGACAGAAGGGATGGCTACACCTTC. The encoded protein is CASSSDRRDGYTF. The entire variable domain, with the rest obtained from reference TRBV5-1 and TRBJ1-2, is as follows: KAGVTQTPRYLIKTRGQQVTLSCSPISGHRSVSWYQQTPGQGLQFLFEYFSETQRNKGNFPGRFSGRQFSNSRSEMNVSTLELGDSALYLCASSSDRRDGYTFGSGTRLTVV.

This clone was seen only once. In nucleotides, the CDR3 is TGTGCCAGTAGTATCGTTACCGGTATGGGAGCAGATCAGCCCCAGCATTTT. This translates into CASSIVTGMGADQPQHF. This chain joins TRBV19 and TRBJ1-5; no firm D call. Trimming removed 3 bases from V and 5 bases from J, with 20 bases in between. CDR3 length: 17 amino acids. The V gene's germline CDR1 is LNHDA and CDR2 SQIVND (reference sequence).

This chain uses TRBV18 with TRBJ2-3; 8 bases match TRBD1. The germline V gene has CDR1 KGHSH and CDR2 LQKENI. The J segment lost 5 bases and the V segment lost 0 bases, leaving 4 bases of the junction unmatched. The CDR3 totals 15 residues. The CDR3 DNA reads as TGTGCCAGCTCACCACCGTGGGGGACAGGAGATACGCAGTATTTT. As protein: CASSPPWGTGDTQYF.

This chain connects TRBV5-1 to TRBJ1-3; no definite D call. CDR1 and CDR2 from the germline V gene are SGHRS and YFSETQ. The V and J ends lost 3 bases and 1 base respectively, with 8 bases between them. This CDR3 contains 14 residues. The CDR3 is CASSSETSGNTIYF. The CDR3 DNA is TGCGCCAGCAGCTCCGAAACTTCTGGAAACACCATATATTTT.

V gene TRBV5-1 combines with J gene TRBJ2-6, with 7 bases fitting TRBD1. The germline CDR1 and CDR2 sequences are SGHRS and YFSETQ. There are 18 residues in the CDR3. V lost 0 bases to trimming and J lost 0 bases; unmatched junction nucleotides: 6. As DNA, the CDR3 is TGCGCCAGCAGCTTGGTGGCAGGGGGACCCTCTGGGGCCAACGTCCTGACTTTC. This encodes CASSLVAGGPSGANVLTF.

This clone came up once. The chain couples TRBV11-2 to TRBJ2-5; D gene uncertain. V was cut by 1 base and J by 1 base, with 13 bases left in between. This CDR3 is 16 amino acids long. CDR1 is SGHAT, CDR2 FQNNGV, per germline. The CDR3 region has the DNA TGTGCCAGCAGCTTAGGGTTGGGCTACACCCAAGAGACCCAGTACTTC. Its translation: CASSLGLGYTQETQYF.

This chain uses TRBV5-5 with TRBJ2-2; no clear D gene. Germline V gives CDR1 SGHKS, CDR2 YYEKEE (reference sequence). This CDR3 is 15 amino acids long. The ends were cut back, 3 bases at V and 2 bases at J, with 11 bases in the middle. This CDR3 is CASSSMAANTGELFF. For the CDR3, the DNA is TGTGCCAGCAGCTCCATGGCAGCAAACACCGGGGAGCTGTTTTTT.

CDR3 bases: TGTGCCAGCTGCATGGTTGGGGGGACAGATGTAATTGCACCCCTCCACTTT. Residues: CASCMVGGTDVIAPLHF. This chain connects TRBV7-2 to TRBJ1-6, with 7 nucleotides matching TRBD1. V lost 8 bases, J lost 11 bases, and 21 bases stayed unmatched. This CDR3 has 17 amino acids. Germline V gene sequence: CDR1 SGHTA, CDR2 FQGNSA.

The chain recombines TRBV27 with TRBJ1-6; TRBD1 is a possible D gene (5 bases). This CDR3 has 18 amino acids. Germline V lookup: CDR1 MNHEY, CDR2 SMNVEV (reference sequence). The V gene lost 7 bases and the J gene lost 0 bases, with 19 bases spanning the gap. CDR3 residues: CASTPSPPGSSYNSPLHF. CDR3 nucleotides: TGTGCCAGCACTCCAAGCCCCCCAGGGAGCTCCTATAATTCACCCCTCCACTTT.

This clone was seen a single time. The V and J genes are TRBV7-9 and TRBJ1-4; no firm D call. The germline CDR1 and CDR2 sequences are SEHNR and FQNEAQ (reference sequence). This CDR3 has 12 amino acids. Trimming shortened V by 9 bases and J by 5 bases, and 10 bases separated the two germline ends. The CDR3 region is CASSDLNEKLFF. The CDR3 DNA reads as TGTGCCAGTTCGGACTTAAATGAAAAACTGTTTTTT.

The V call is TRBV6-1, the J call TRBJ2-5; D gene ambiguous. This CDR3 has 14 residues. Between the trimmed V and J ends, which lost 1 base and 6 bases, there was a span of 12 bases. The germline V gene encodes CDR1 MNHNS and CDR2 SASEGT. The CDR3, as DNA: TGTGCCAGCAGTGAAGGAAGGGCCCTTCAGACCCAGTACTTC. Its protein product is CASSEGRALQTQYF.

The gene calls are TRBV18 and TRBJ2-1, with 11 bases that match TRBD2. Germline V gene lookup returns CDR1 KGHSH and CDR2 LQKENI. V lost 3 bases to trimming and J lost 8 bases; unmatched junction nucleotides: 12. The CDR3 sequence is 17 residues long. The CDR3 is CASSPLSLAGGRHEQFF. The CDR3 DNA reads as TGTGCCAGCTCACCGTTGTCTTTAGCGGGAGGGCGACATGAGCAGTTCTTC.

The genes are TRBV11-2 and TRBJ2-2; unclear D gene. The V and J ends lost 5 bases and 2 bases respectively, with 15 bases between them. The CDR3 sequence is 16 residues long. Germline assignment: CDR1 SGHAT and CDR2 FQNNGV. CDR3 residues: CASSRSAVTNTGELFF. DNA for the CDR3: TGTGCCAGCAGCCGTTCCGCCGTGACCAACACCGGGGAGCTGTTTTTT. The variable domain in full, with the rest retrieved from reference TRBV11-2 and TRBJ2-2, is EAGVAQSPRYKIIEKRQSVAFWCNPISGHATLYWYQQILGQGPKLLIQFQNNGVVDDSQLPKDRFSAERLKGVDSTLKIQPAKLEDSAVYLCASSRSAVTNTGELFFGEGSRLTVL.

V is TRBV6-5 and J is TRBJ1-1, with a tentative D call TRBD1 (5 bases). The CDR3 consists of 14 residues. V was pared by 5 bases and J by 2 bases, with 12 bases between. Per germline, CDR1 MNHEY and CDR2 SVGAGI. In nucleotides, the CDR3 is TGTGCCAGCAGTAGCAGGGCAGATAACACTGAAGCTTTCTTT. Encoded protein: CASSSRADNTEAFF.

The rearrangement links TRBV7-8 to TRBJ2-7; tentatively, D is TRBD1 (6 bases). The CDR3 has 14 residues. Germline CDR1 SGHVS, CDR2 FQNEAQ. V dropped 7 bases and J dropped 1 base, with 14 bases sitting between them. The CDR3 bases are TGTGCCAGCACCGTTCAGGGGACATCCTACGAGCAGTACTTC. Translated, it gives CASTVQGTSYEQYF.

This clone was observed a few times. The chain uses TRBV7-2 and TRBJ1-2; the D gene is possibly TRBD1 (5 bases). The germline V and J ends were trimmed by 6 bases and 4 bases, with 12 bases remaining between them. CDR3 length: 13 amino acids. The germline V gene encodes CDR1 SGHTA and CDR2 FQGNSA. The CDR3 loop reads CASSIGQVYGYTF. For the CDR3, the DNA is TGTGCCAGCAGTATCGGACAAGTCTATGGCTACACCTTC.

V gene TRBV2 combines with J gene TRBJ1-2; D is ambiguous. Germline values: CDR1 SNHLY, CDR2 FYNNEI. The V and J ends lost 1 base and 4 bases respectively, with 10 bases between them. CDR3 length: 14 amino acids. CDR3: CASSEGLWLYGYTF. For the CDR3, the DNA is TGTGCCAGCAGTGAAGGGTTGTGGCTCTATGGCTACACCTTC.

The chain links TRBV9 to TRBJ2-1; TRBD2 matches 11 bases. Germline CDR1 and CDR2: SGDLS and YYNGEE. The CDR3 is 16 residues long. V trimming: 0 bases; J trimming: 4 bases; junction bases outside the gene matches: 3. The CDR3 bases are TGTGCCAGCAGCGTAGAGTCTAGCGGGAGGTACAATGAGCAGTTCTTC. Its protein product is CASSVESSGRYNEQFF.